This TCR beta chain was captured by sequencing in a study of shared clonotypes between healthy human individuals. Study results and limitations: Having only a few donors restricted how much genetic and exposure-history diversity was captured.

Deep level was the assay's run setting. It was across several immunoSEQ plates that each subset's genomic DNA was evenly split. Profiling relied on immunoSEQ multiplex PCR, and the TCRdb table lists in-frame clones only, not all of them. The sample lists some 1,600,000 clones, 95% to 99% occurring once. Concerning this clone: What it binds is unknown.

Caucasian adults residing in Nashville, Tennessee made up all the donors. The CDR3 is 12 residues long. Trimming pared 3 bases from V and 5 bases from J, leaving 7 bases between. The V gene's germline CDR1 is MNHNS and CDR2 SASEGT. The specimen was naive CD4+ T cells sorted from blood. Subset given: CD45RA+ positively selected. The chain has TRBV6-1 and TRBJ2-5; D unresolved. The sequence was collected from a man aged 30 to 45 in good health. The CDR3 loop reads CASSETRETQYF. Written as DNA, the CDR3 is TGTGCCAGCAGTGAGACACGGGAGACCCAGTACTTC.